The clone carrying this T cell receptor (beta chain) has ten or more counts. Antigen: not known. Sequence at one end of the junction differs from germline and may be a read error. Exclusion criteria comprised uncontrolled infection, other autoimmune disease, pregnancy or lactation. Germline loops: CDR1 LGHDT, CDR2 YNNKEL (reference sequence). This CDR3 is built from 13 residues. Amplification targeted TCR beta CDR3 regions from RNA transcripts. The HTBI primer set served for first-round RT-PCR of the TCR CDR3. One entry per CDR3 protein results from TCRdb running MiXCR on the multiplex PCR reads. This table has almost 500,000 distinct CDR3 sequences, 20% to 25% appearing once. This record belongs to a study of T cells in Graves' hyperthyroidism and ophthalmopathy. Study-wide results and limits: Among thyroid clonotypes expanded above 0.001, most also appeared in blood.

The V call is TRBV3-1, the J call TRBJ2-1; D gene unclear. The sequence was obtained from a woman in her seventies with Graves' ophthalmopathy. Sequenced: blood. The CDR3, as DNA: TGTGCCAGCAGCCAGGATGAACACAACGAGCAGTTCTTC. Encoded protein: CASSQDEHNEQFF.